This TCR beta chain was observed in a study of T cells in Graves' hyperthyroidism and ophthalmopathy. Study-wide findings and caveats: Ophthalmopathy prediction by the model preceded onset by a median approximately 5.9 months. Expanded thyroid clonotypes (above 0.001) were mostly also found in blood.

This CDR3 is built from 12 residues. Germline values: CDR1 ENHRY, CDR2 SYGVKD. The V and J ends lost 6 bases and 7 bases respectively, with 10 bases between them. Amplified regions were TCR beta CDR3 sequences from RNA transcripts. TCR CDR3 regions were first amplified by RT-PCR with HTBI primers. TCRdb ran MiXCR on the multiplex PCR reads and lists one entry per CDR3 protein. The sample lists 610,000 or so distinct CDR3 sequences; 40% to 55% were seen once. This clonotype was recorded at least ten times. Its antigen is not known. Based on clinical symptoms, serum thyroxine and TRAb, thyroid ultrasound and orbital computed tomography, diagnoses were reached.

The gene calls are TRBV10-3 and TRBJ1-3; no clear D gene. Sequenced sample: peripheral blood or thyroid tissue (not recorded which). The sequence was collected from a woman under 30 with Graves' hyperthyroidism. The CDR3 is CAISEPRNTIYF. The CDR3 coding sequence is TGTGCCATCAGCGAGCCCCGGAACACCATATATTTT.